This T cell receptor (beta chain) is drawn from a study of Graves' ophthalmopathy and Graves' hyperthyroidism. Study as a whole: Blood was drawn at initial diagnosis, before any treatment.

This clonotype was counted between two and nine times. Its antigen is unidentified. Amplified TCR beta CDR3 regions were obtained using RNA transcripts as template. Investigators did first-round RT-PCR with HTBI primers, then second-round multiplex PCR. TCRdb re-called the multiplex PCR reads with MiXCR, one entry per CDR3 protein. Among 350,000 to 450,000 distinct CDR3 sequences listed, 18% were seen once. The germline V gene has CDR1 LGHNA and CDR2 YNFKEQ. Trimming shortened V by 1 base and J by 3 bases, and 15 bases separated the two germline ends. The CDR3 contains 16 residues. Study-level points and caveats: Its predictions of ophthalmopathy progression gave the model over 65% sensitivity and 72% to 80% specificity.

Moderate-to-severe activity, CAS ≥3, NOSPECS ≥4 and duration under 3 months were recorded for donors with ophthalmopathy. Additional autoimmune diseases, uncontrolled infections, pregnancy or lactation disqualified patients. Source material: peripheral blood. This TCR was recovered from a woman younger than 35 with Graves' ophthalmopathy. This chain connects TRBV4-2 to TRBJ1-1, with TRBD1 as a possible D gene (5 bases). This CDR3 reads CASSQVKWQGDTEAFF. For the CDR3, the DNA is TGTGCCAGCAGCCAAGTCAAGTGGCAGGGAGACACTGAAGCTTTCTTT.